This is a list of T cell receptor beta chains from one sample in a study of shared T cell receptors in the human thymus. The assay was immunoSEQ multiplex PCR, and TCRdb's table has in-frame clones only and misses some. The data hold 600,000 or so clones, with around 87% observed a single time. These data were also filed under a second study, of human thymus T cells.

Sequenced input: thymocytes. These TCRs come from a boy under three years old with a congenital heart defect. Each CDR3 is given with its conserved first and last residue. Each record gives: J gene, clone size, V gene, D gene, CDR3 protein, CDR3 DNA. A D gene is named only where the DNA matches it firmly. Part of the rows lack a size; the others show once, few, many or a class for expanded clones.

j_call: TRBJ2-3; clone_size: few; v_call: TRBV28; d_call: TRBD1; cdr3_aa: CASSRTGTGGFTDTQYF; cdr3_nt: TGTGCCAGCAGTCGTACCGGGACAGGGGGATTCACAGATACGCAGTATTTT
j_call: TRBJ2-2; clone_size: .; v_call: TRBV30; d_call: .; cdr3_aa: CAWSVRRVGTGELFF; cdr3_nt: TGTGCCTGGAGTGTAAGACGGGTTGGGACCGGGGAGCTGTTTTTT
j_call: TRBJ1-2; clone_size: .; v_call: TRBV11-2; d_call: .; cdr3_aa: CASSFSLEGYTF; cdr3_nt: TGTGCCAGCAGCTTTTCGCTGGAGGGCTACACCTTC
j_call: TRBJ2-1; clone_size: .; v_call: TRBV6-1; d_call: TRBD2; cdr3_aa: CASSEDKGLAYNEQFF; cdr3_nt: TGTGCCAGCAGTGAAGATAAGGGACTAGCATACAATGAGCAGTTCTTC
j_call: TRBJ2-5; clone_size: .; v_call: TRBV10-3; d_call: TRBD2; cdr3_aa: CAIRSGGLQETQYF; cdr3_nt: TGTGCCATCAGGAGCGGGGGGCTCCAAGAGACCCAGTACTTC
j_call: TRBJ2-7; clone_size: .; v_call: TRBV10-3; d_call: .; cdr3_aa: CAIRETESYEQYF; cdr3_nt: TGTGCCATCAGGGAGACAGAATCCTACGAGCAGTACTTC
j_call: TRBJ2-2; clone_size: once; v_call: TRBV2; d_call: TRBD2; cdr3_aa: CASSLGTGGLAGTGELFF; cdr3_nt: TGTGCCAGCAGCCTCGGGACAGGGGGACTAGCGGGAACCGGGGAGCTGTTTTTT
j_call: TRBJ2-1; clone_size: .; v_call: TRBV4-1; d_call: .; cdr3_aa: CASSQFLCLSSYNEQFF; cdr3_nt: TGCGCCAGCAGCCAATTCTTGTGCCTCAGCTCCTACAATGAGCAGTTCTTC
j_call: TRBJ2-7; clone_size: .; v_call: TRBV5-1; d_call: TRBD2; cdr3_aa: CASSARTSGSYEQYF; cdr3_nt: TGCGCCAGCAGCGCACGGACTAGCGGGAGTTACGAGCAGTACTTC
j_call: TRBJ1-4; clone_size: .; v_call: TRBV7-3; d_call: .; cdr3_aa: CASSPGQLLNEKLFF; cdr3_nt: TGTGCCAGCAGTCCAGGACAACTCCTTAATGAAAAACTGTTTTTT
j_call: TRBJ1-4; clone_size: .; v_call: TRBV2; d_call: TRBD1; cdr3_aa: CASSGKDRGQEGDEKLFF; cdr3_nt: TGTGCCAGCAGTGGTAAGGACAGAGGACAGGAGGGGGATGAAAAACTGTTTTTT
j_call: TRBJ2-2; clone_size: .; v_call: TRBV4-3; d_call: .; cdr3_aa: CASSKRGASSTGELFF; cdr3_nt: TGCGCCAGCAGCAAACGGGGGGCTAGCTCCACCGGGGAGCTGTTTTTT
j_call: TRBJ1-6; clone_size: .; v_call: TRBV5-5; d_call: TRBD1; cdr3_aa: CASSLVYQGANSPLHF; cdr3_nt: TGTGCCAGCAGCTTGGTCTATCAGGGGGCTAATTCACCCCTCCACTTT
j_call: TRBJ1-6; clone_size: .; v_call: TRBV7-6; d_call: TRBD1; cdr3_aa: CASSLETGDSPLHF; cdr3_nt: TGTGCCAGCAGCTTAGAGACAGGGGACTCACCCCTCCACTTT
j_call: TRBJ1-2; clone_size: .; v_call: TRBV7-9; d_call: .; cdr3_aa: CASSFQQGNYGYTF; cdr3_nt: TGTGCCAGCAGCTTCCAACAGGGTAACTATGGCTACACCTTC
j_call: TRBJ1-1; clone_size: .; v_call: TRBV5-1; d_call: .; cdr3_aa: CASSLAEGDTEAFF; cdr3_nt: TGCGCCAGCAGCTTGGCCGAGGGGGACACTGAAGCTTTCTTT
j_call: TRBJ1-5; clone_size: few; v_call: TRBV6-6; d_call: .; cdr3_aa: CASTISPKISNQPQHF; cdr3_nt: TGTGCCAGCACCATATCCCCTAAGATTAGCAATCAGCCCCAGCATTTT
j_call: TRBJ1-5; clone_size: .; v_call: TRBV18; d_call: .; cdr3_aa: CASSRDRQLNYSNQPQHF; cdr3_nt: TGTGCCAGCTCCCGCGACAGACAGCTGAATTATAGCAATCAGCCCCAGCATTTT
j_call: TRBJ2-7; clone_size: .; v_call: TRBV28; d_call: TRBD1; cdr3_aa: CASSLDRISYEQYF; cdr3_nt: TGTGCCAGCAGCCTGGACAGGATCTCCTACGAGCAGTACTTC
j_call: TRBJ1-1; clone_size: .; v_call: TRBV28; d_call: .; cdr3_aa: CASSLSPTGSGEAFF; cdr3_nt: TGTGCCAGCAGTTTGTCGCCTACAGGATCCGGTGAAGCTTTCTTT
j_call: TRBJ2-7; clone_size: .; v_call: TRBV14; d_call: .; cdr3_aa: CASSLRAGNPYEQYF; cdr3_nt: TGTGCCAGCAGCCTACGGGCCGGGAACCCTTACGAGCAGTACTTC
j_call: TRBJ2-3; clone_size: once; v_call: TRBV4-3; d_call: TRBD2; cdr3_aa: CASSQGGRSGGAHTQYF; cdr3_nt: TGCGCCAGCAGCCAGGGGGGGCGGAGCGGGGGGGCTCATACGCAGTATTTT
j_call: TRBJ2-3; clone_size: .; v_call: TRBV11-3; d_call: TRBD2; cdr3_aa: CASSPTGLAADTQYF; cdr3_nt: TGTGCCAGCAGCCCCACGGGACTAGCGGCAGATACGCAGTATTTT
j_call: TRBJ2-3; clone_size: .; v_call: TRBV4-1; d_call: .; cdr3_aa: CASSPEDYTDTQYF; cdr3_nt: TGCGCCAGCAGCCCTGAGGACTACACAGATACGCAGTATTTT
j_call: TRBJ1-1; clone_size: .; v_call: TRBV7-9; d_call: TRBD1; cdr3_aa: CASSLAVAGQSRTEAFF; cdr3_nt: TGTGCCAGCAGCTTAGCGGTAGCGGGACAGAGTCGCACTGAAGCTTTCTTT
j_call: TRBJ2-7; clone_size: .; v_call: TRBV25-1; d_call: .; cdr3_aa: CASSSSYEQYF; cdr3_nt: TGTGCCAGCAGTTCTTCCTACGAGCAGTACTTC